There are a few counts of the clone carrying this T cell receptor beta chain. The antigen remains unidentified. This record belongs to a study of T-cell memory formation after mild COVID-19. Study-wide results and caveats: Second-wave clones with a day 37 peak had unconfirmed SARS-CoV-2 specificity. CD4/CD8 balance held among clones contracting day 15 to 85, and later expanders leaned CD4+. Pre-infection memory harbored some responding clones, suggesting cross-reactive memory joined.

V lost 0 bases and J lost 8, with 4 bases in between. Germline CDR1 and CDR2: SGHDT and YYEEEE. The CDR3 spans 11 residues. Barcoded TCR alpha and TCR beta cDNA libraries with UMIs came from 5'RACE using constant-segment primers. TCRdb redid the calling of the 5' RACE reads with MiXCR, one entry per CDR3 protein. Of some 150,000 distinct CDR3 sequences in the sample, roughly 19% were seen once. The sample was PBMCs or a T cell subset sorted from them (not recorded which). This clonotype was obtained from an adult woman who had mild COVID-19 (a few samples of this study predate the infection). Cell type and time point are not known. The chain has TRBV5-6 and TRBJ2-3; D gene ambiguous. For the CDR3, the DNA is TGTGCCAGCAGCTTGGATGGTACGCAGTATTTT. Translation: CASSLDGTQYF. Full variable domain (missing parts from reference TRBV5-6 and TRBJ2-3): DAGVTQSPTHLIKTRGQQVTLRCSPKSGHDTVSWYQQALGQGPQFIFQYYEEEERQRGNFPDRFSGHQFPNYSSELNVNALLLGDSALYLCASSLDGTQYFGPGTRLTVL.